This TCR beta chain was sequenced in a study of shared clonotypes between healthy human individuals. General study points: Clonotypes which were not shared had lower generation probabilities than clonotypes that all four donors shared. Between a handful of donors, naive CD4 clonotypes were shared at a level of about 5%.

The sorted-subset replicate PCRs were given roughly 200 ng DNA, which is 30,000 or so T cell genomes. Profiled with immunoSEQ multiplex PCR; TCRdb holds only in-frame clones, not every one. The repertoire holds 700,000 or so clones, with approximately 75% as singletons. Comments on this clone: Its antigen is currently unknown.

The study enrolled healthy HIV-negative adults without recent acute infections or vaccinations as donors. The sequence derives from a woman in her twenties or thirties in good health. Sequencing was done on a sample of memory CD4+ T cells sorted from blood. Subset meaning: CD45RA-negative fraction.

The CDR3 nucleotides read TGCGCCAGCAGCTTGGCCACGGGACACCAAAACTATGGCTACACCTTC. Its translation is CASSLATGHQNYGYTF. The V gene is TRBV5-1, the J gene TRBJ1-2; D possibly corresponds to TRBD1 (6 bases). CDR1 and CDR2 from the germline V gene are SGHRS and YFSETQ. The CDR3 runs to 16 residues. Trimming removed 0 bases at V and 2 bases at J, with 14 bases between.